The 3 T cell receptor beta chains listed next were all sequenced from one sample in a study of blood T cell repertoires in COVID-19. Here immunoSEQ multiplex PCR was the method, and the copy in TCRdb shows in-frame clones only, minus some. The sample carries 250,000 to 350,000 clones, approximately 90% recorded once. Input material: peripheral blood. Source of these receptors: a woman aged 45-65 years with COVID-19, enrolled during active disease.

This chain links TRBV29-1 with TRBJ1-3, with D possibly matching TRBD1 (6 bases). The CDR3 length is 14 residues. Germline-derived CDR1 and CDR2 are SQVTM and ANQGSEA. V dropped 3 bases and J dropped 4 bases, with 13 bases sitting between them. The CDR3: CSVDVQGKGNTIYF. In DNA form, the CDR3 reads TGCAGCGTTGATGTTCAGGGGAAGGGAAACACCATATATTTT.

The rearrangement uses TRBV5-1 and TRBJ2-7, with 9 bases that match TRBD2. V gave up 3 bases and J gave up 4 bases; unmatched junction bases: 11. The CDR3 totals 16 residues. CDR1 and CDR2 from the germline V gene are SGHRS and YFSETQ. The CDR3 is CASSSAHSGRRYEQYF. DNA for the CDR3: TGCGCCAGCAGCTCTGCCCATAGCGGGAGAAGGTACGAGCAGTACTTC.

The CDR3 here is CASRGQGASYGYTF. CDR3 nucleotides: TGTGCCAGCAGGGGACAGGGGGCTTCTTACGGCTACACCTTC. The gene calls are TRBV7-2 and TRBJ1-2; TRBD1 matches 12 bases. This CDR3 is built from 14 residues. CDR1 and CDR2 from the germline V gene are SGHTA and FQGNSA. Trimming removed 6 bases from V and 8 bases from J; junction bases left unmatched: 7.